This T cell receptor (beta chain) derives from a study of shared clonotypes between healthy human individuals. Assay: immunoSEQ multiplex PCR; the TCRdb copy retains only in-frame clones and omits some. Here the sample spans about 2.1 million clones, 93% being singletons. Naivety among CD8 cells was defined by CD45RO negativity and positive CCR7 selection, thereby excluding terminally differentiated effector memory CD45RA+ cells. Per the germline V gene, CDR1 is LGHNA and CDR2 is YSLEER. V was clipped by 0 bases and J by 4 bases, with 12 bases between them. This CDR3 is 15 amino acids long. The sequencing input was naive CD8+ T cells from PBMCs. The TCR comes from a man between 18 and 29 years old in good health. Some clones in this sample may be carry-over from other donors' samples. V usage is TRBV4-3 and J usage is TRBJ1-2, with D hard to call. CDR3 DNA sequence: TGCGCCAGCAGCCAAGATAGCCGGGCGACCTATGGCTACACCTTC. It specifies CASSQDSRATYGYTF.